The rows below give T cell receptor beta chains drawn from one sample of a study of T cell repertoires in cytomegalovirus infection. TCRdb reanalysed the reads using MiXCR and keeps one entry per CDR3 protein. The sample holds roughly 240,000 distinct CDR3 sequences, 6% to 8% seen once. The sample taken for sequencing was PBMCs. The receptors shown here come from a human donor in good health (CMV status not recorded). Some clones in this sample may be carry-over from other donors' samples. The CDR3 runs from the conserved cysteine through the conserved F or W. Each record gives: CDR3 length, V gene, J gene, CDR3 protein.

>15|TRBV7-2|TRBJ1-2
CASSLLGGAVSGYTF
>14|TRBV7-2|TRBJ2-2
CASSLGQGPGELFF
>16|TRBV18|TRBJ2-7
CASSLLPGQSSYEQYF
>13|TRBV5-1|TRBJ1-6
CASKDSRNSPLHF
>14|TRBV28|TRBJ2-3
CASGLAGGLGTQYF
>18|TRBV5-6|TRBJ2-2
CASSLIPRGPSDAGELFF
>14|TRBV5-1|TRBJ2-5
CASSFGEGAETQYF
>12|TRBV7-2|TRBJ1-2
CASSFNDRGYTF
>14|TRBV7-2|TRBJ1-1
CASSPGQITTAAFF
>15|TRBV7-2|TRBJ1-3
CASSLWASSGNTIYF
>13|TRBV20-1|TRBJ2-1
CSAATSPNNEQFF
>15|TRBV5-5|TRBJ2-1
CASSLSPSAYNEQFF
>15|TRBV7-9|TRBJ2-2
CASSSDRVNTGELFF
>13|TRBV20-1|TRBJ2-7
CSAAPKLGYEQYF
>13|TRBV2|TRBJ2-7
CASSQDSYYEQYF
>16|TRBV20-1|TRBJ2-1
CSARAAGASSYNEQFF
>12|TRBV29-1|TRBJ2-2
CSVAWAAGELFF
>19|TRBV7-2|TRBJ1-5
CASSLAKFGQVLRNQPQHF
>16|TRBV5-5|TRBJ2-5
CASSLRGGMIQETQYF
>13|TRBV20-1|TRBJ1-4
CSAYDRGGEKLFF
>16|TRBV6-2/TRBV6-3|TRBJ1-5
CASSYRAQGAYQPQHF
>14|TRBV12-3/TRBV12-4|TRBJ2-3
CASSLGTLTDTQYF
>15|TRBV6-1|TRBJ2-1
CASRGLAGGRNEQFF
>13|TRBV11-3|TRBJ2-5
CASSPDSQETQYF
>16|TRBV7-9|TRBJ1-1
CASNPSLGQWNTEAFF
>11|TRBV20-1|TRBJ2-1
CSALLRDEQFF
>14|TRBV20-1|TRBJ2-3
CSARVAGRTDTQYF
>15|TRBV7-2|TRBJ2-1
CASSSYPGADNEQFF
>11|TRBV29-1|TRBJ1-1
CSVLENTEAFF
>16|TRBV29-1|TRBJ2-5
CSVEDGQGTRGETQYF
>10|TRBV2|TRBJ2-1
CASWGNEQFF
>13|TRBV6-2/TRBV6-3|TRBJ1-2
CASSPWTTYGYTF
>17|TRBV13|TRBJ2-5
CASSSRGSGGWQETQYF
>16|TRBV12-3/TRBV12-4|TRBJ1-1
CASSTGPRPGNTEAFF
>12|TRBV19|TRBJ1-1
CASSRPWTEAFF
>16|TRBV6-2/TRBV6-3|TRBJ2-1
CASKDLGAISYNEQFF
>15|TRBV12-3/TRBV12-4|TRBJ2-7
CASSFTLTTGDEQYF
>16|TRBV6-2/TRBV6-3|TRBJ2-2
CASIPVGTANTGELFF
>18|TRBV13|TRBJ2-1
CASSSGTSGGSSYNEQFF
>14|TRBV10-3|TRBJ2-2
CATGGQGGTGELFF